This section outlines one T cell receptor beta chain sequence together with its context. Its specificity is not known. Using immunoSEQ multiplex PCR, the repertoire was profiled, and TCRdb retains in-frame clones only, with some absent. The table shows nearly 55,000 clones, with 80% to 90% occurring only once. CDR1 is SGDLS and CDR2 is YYNGEE in the germline V gene. The V and J ends lost 5 bases and 0 bases respectively, with 12 bases between them. The CDR3 has 14 residues. The data originate from a study of OX40 agonist ivuxolimab in advanced cancers. Looking at the study overall: The study enrolled dose-escalation patients with hepatocellular carcinoma, melanoma, renal cell or head and neck cancer. A male proportion of 82.7% was recorded, with mean age approximately 57 years and range roughly 23 to 79.

Findings and caveats of the study: There were, on average, more expanded clones in CD8+ T cells than in CD4+.

This receptor was identified in an adult with an advanced solid tumor such as melanoma, head and neck, liver or kidney cancer. The specimen was CD4+ or CD8+ T cells sorted from blood, collected in a trial of the OX40 agonist ivuxolimab. This chain uses TRBV9 with TRBJ2-7; unclear D gene. The DNA for the CDR3 is TGTGCCAGCAGTGATGACACGAGCTCCTACGAGCAGTACTTC. This sequence encodes CASSDDTSSYEQYF.